Sequencing of this T cell receptor beta chain was carried out in a study of blood T cells in healthy people across ages. Per individual sample, total RNA of at least 5 micrograms was extracted. The CDR3 consists of 13 residues. Deletions cut 5 bases from V and 2 bases from J, with 10 bases between. Germline lookup yields CDR1 ENHRY and CDR2 SYGVKD. Using a J-beta primer mix together with a sample-barcoded 5' primer, a second PCR was run for roughly 7 to 12 cycles. TCRdb ran MiXCR on the 5' RACE reads and lists one entry per CDR3 protein. The sample lists around 990,000 distinct CDR3 sequences, 25% occurring once. The same data also contributed to another study, on T cells of mothers and their children.

The chain is built from TRBV10-3 and TRBJ2-7, with a weak D call TRBD1 (6 bases). The sequence was collected from a girl aged 2 to 9 in good health. Source material: blood. The CDR3 spells CAISSQGTYEQYF. The CDR3 DNA reads TGTGCCATCAGTTCGCAGGGGACCTACGAGCAGTACTTC.